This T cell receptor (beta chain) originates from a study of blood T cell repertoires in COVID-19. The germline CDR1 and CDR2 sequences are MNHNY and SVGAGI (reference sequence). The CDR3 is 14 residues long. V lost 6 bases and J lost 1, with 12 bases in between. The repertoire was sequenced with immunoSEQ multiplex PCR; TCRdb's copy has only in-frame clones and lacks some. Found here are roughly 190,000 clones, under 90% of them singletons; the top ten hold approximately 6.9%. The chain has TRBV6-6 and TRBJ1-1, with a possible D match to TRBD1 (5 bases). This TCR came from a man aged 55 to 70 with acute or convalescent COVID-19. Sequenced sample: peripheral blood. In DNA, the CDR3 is TGTGCCAGCAGCAGCCGTAGGGGGAACACTGAAGCTTTCTTT. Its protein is CASSSRRGNTEAFF.